This T cell receptor (beta chain) was captured by sequencing in a study of breast tumors, draining lymph nodes, adjacent tissues. TCRdb called the multiplex PCR reads again in MiXCR, with one record for every CDR3 protein. The sample yields about 80,000 distinct CDR3 sequences, about 21% seen once. The CDR3 sequence is 16 residues long. Germline V gives CDR1 DFQATT, CDR2 SNEGSKA (reference sequence). Trimming cost V 6 bases and J 7 bases, with 28 bases left between them. Samples came from axillary lymph nodes draining the breast cancer. The sequenced sample consisted of axillary lymph node tissue. The rearrangement uses TRBV20-1 and TRBJ2-7; D perhaps matches TRBD1 (6 bases). The sequence came from a female donor with breast cancer. Some clones in this sample may be carry-over from other donors' samples. This CDR3 reads CSASSLTGTPQEEQYF. DNA of the CDR3: TGCAGTGCCAGCAGCTTAACAGGGACCCCCCAGGAGGAGCAGTACTTC.